Listed below are T cell receptor beta chains from one sample, sequenced in a study of blood T cell repertoires in COVID-19. Sequencing used immunoSEQ multiplex PCR; TCRdb keeps in-frame clones, though not all of them. Of approximately 250,000 clones in the sample, 75% to 85% are singletons; the top ten hold 9.1%. The sequenced material came from PBMCs or T cells enriched from blood (not recorded which). All receptors come from a woman in her 50s with acute COVID-19. CDR3s include the opening cysteine and the closing phenylalanine or tryptophan. A D gene is named only where the DNA matches it firmly. Clone sizes are given selectively: once, few, many, or a class where the clone is expanded.

d_call	cdr3_length	j_call	clone_size	v_call	cdr3_aa	cdr3_nt
TRBD1	16	TRBJ1-2	NA	TRBV7-9	CASSLRGTGELYGYTF	TGTGCCAGCAGCTTAAGGGGGACAGGGGAGCTCTATGGCTACACCTTC
NA	14	TRBJ1-1	NA	TRBV7-9	CASSIAEGNTEAFF	TGTGCCAGCAGCATCGCAGAGGGGAACACTGAAGCTTTCTTT
TRBD1	14	TRBJ1-5	NA	TRBV27	CASSAARGRGPQHF	TGTGCCAGCAGCGCTGCCAGGGGGAGAGGGCCCCAGCATTTT
NA	16	TRBJ2-2	NA	TRBV11-2	CASSLDRLTNTGELFF	TGTGCCAGCAGCTTAGATCGGTTAACGAACACCGGGGAGCTGTTTTTT
NA	13	TRBJ1-2	NA	TRBV7-9	CASSLELGVGYTF	TGTGCCAGCAGCTTAGAACTGGGAGTCGGCTACACCTTC
NA	14	TRBJ1-1	once	TRBV7-2	CASSYQPGSTEAFF	TGTGCCAGCAGCTACCAGCCGGGGTCCACTGAAGCTTTCTTT
NA	16	TRBJ1-2	NA	TRBV5-1	CASNPGQRVDSGGYTF	TGCGCCAGCAACCCTGGACAGCGCGTCGATTCGGGAGGCTACACCTTC
TRBD2	17	TRBJ2-3	few	TRBV4-3	CASSPGTGTSGIDTQYF	TGCGCCAGCAGCCCCGGGACCGGGACTAGCGGTATAGATACGCAGTATTTT
NA	13	TRBJ1-3	NA	TRBV6-5	CASMRTFGNTIYF	TGTGCCAGCATGCGGACATTTGGAAACACCATATATTTT
NA	14	TRBJ2-3	NA	TRBV10-2	CASNNFRSTDTQYF	TGCGCCAGCAATAACTTCAGGAGCACAGATACGCAGTATTTT
TRBD1	15	TRBJ1-6	NA	TRBV6-5	CASSRGQAEGSPLHF	TGTGCCAGCAGCCGTGGACAGGCAGAGGGATCACCCCTCCACTTT
NA	15	TRBJ2-1	NA	TRBV7-6	CASSFSRGDGDEQFF	TGTGCCAGCAGCTTCTCTCGGGGAGATGGGGATGAGCAGTTCTTC
TRBD1	13	TRBJ1-1	NA	TRBV7-8	CASTADRATEAFF	TGTGCCAGCACCGCGGACAGGGCCACTGAAGCTTTCTTT
NA	13	TRBJ2-7	NA	TRBV5-8	CASSNTGTYEQYF	TGTGCCAGCAGCAATACAGGGACCTACGAGCAGTACTTC
NA	17	TRBJ1-2	once	TRBV9	CASSEGRHRAVDYGYTF	TGTGCCAGCAGCGAGGGGCGTCACAGGGCGGTGGACTATGGCTACACCTTC
TRBD1	18	TRBJ2-7	NA	TRBV6-2/TRBV6-3	CASSTPGTGLGLDYEQYF	TGTGCCAGCAGTACACCCGGGACAGGGTTAGGTTTGGACTACGAGCAGTACTTC
TRBD1	12	TRBJ1-5	NA	TRBV6-6	CASQGASQPQHF	TGTGCCAGCCAGGGGGCGAGTCAGCCCCAGCATTTT
TRBD1	15	TRBJ2-3	few	TRBV6-5	CASRRGTGSTDTQYF	TGTGCCAGCAGACGCGGGACAGGAAGCACAGATACGCAGTATTTT
NA	14	TRBJ2-3	NA	TRBV5-1	CASSPVLYTDTQYF	TGCGCCAGCAGCCCGGTCTTATACACAGATACGCAGTATTTT
TRBD1	18	TRBJ2-6	NA	TRBV2	CASSKTGGTLSGANVLTF	TGTGCCAGCAGTAAGACAGGGGGTACCCTCTCTGGGGCCAACGTCCTGACTTTC
NA	14	TRBJ1-4	NA	TRBV30	CAWSVGGLNEKLFF	TGTGCCTGGAGTGTTGGTGGACTTAATGAAAAACTGTTTTTT
NA	15	TRBJ1-1	once	TRBV18	CASSPGAGRNTEAFF	TGTGCCAGCTCACCAGGAGCGGGGAGGAACACTGAAGCTTTCTTT
NA	12	TRBJ1-2	NA	TRBV12-3/TRBV12-4	CASSRQETGYTF	TGTGCCAGCAGCCGACAAGAAACTGGCTACACCTTC
TRBD1	16	TRBJ2-4	NA	TRBV6-6	CASRPGTGVDKNIQYF	TGTGCCAGCAGGCCCGGGACAGGGGTGGACAAAAACATTCAGTACTTC
NA	14	TRBJ1-1	NA	TRBV27	CASSLDGPGTEAFF	TGTGCCAGCAGTTTAGATGGCCCGGGGACTGAAGCTTTCTTT
NA	13	TRBJ1-1	NA	TRBV6-4	CASSHTSNTEAFF	TGTGCCAGCAGTCACACCTCGAACACTGAAGCTTTCTTT
TRBD1	13	TRBJ1-4	NA	TRBV7-7	CASSSGQYEKLFF	TGTGCCAGCAGCTCGGGACAGTATGAAAAACTGTTTTTT
NA	14	TRBJ1-2	NA	TRBV27	CASSLYDGVDGYTF	TGTGCCAGCAGTTTATATGACGGGGTTGATGGCTACACCTTC
NA	15	TRBJ1-4	NA	TRBV5-6	CASSFFAQGIEKLFF	TGTGCCAGCAGCTTTTTTGCGCAGGGGATTGAAAAACTGTTTTTT
TRBD1	15	TRBJ1-1	NA	TRBV19	CASWTGGRGNTEAFF	TGTGCCAGTTGGACAGGGGGAAGGGGGAACACTGAAGCTTTCTTT
TRBD1	14	TRBJ1-4	NA	TRBV7-9	CASSRGQGGEKLFF	TGTGCCAGCAGCCGGGGACAGGGTGGAGAAAAACTGTTTTTT
NA	16	TRBJ1-2	NA	TRBV5-1	CASSPGTGDRRYGYTF	TGCGCCAGCAGCCCAGGTACCGGAGACAGGAGGTATGGCTACACCTTC
NA	13	TRBJ1-2	NA	TRBV7-9	CASSFASNYGYTF	TGTGCCAGCAGCTTCGCCAGTAACTATGGCTACACCTTC
TRBD2	14	TRBJ2-7	NA	TRBV9	CASSAMDGGGEQYF	TGTGCCAGCAGCGCCATGGACGGCGGGGGGGAGCAGTACTTC
NA	15	TRBJ1-1	NA	TRBV6-5	CASSQSTGPNTEAFF	TGTGCCAGCAGTCAATCTACAGGGCCGAACACTGAAGCTTTCTTT
TRBD1	14	TRBJ1-2	once	TRBV19	CASSNYQGGDGYTF	TGTGCCAGTAGCAACTATCAAGGGGGCGATGGCTACACCTTC
TRBD2	15	TRBJ2-7	once	TRBV14	CASSHTAGGRYEQYF	TGTGCCAGCAGCCATACAGCGGGGGGGCGGTACGAGCAGTACTTC
NA	16	TRBJ1-5	NA	TRBV4-1	CASSQDSLRTNQPQHF	TGCGCCAGCAGCCAAGATAGCCTACGGACTAATCAGCCCCAGCATTTT
NA	13	TRBJ2-3	NA	TRBV11-3	CASSLGPPDTQYF	TGTGCCAGCAGCTTAGGGCCCCCAGATACGCAGTATTTT
NA	13	TRBJ1-1	NA	TRBV29-1	CSVDITGNTEAFF	TGCAGCGTTGATATTACAGGGAACACTGAAGCTTTCTTT
NA	13	TRBJ1-2	NA	TRBV29-1	CSVFGASNYGYTF	TGCAGCGTTTTTGGGGCATCTAACTATGGCTACACCTTC
TRBD2	16	TRBJ2-3	few	TRBV2	CASRGTSGERTDTQYF	TGTGCCAGCAGGGGGACTAGCGGGGAACGTACAGATACGCAGTATTTT
NA	13	TRBJ1-2	NA	TRBV12-3/TRBV12-4	CASSSLVSYGYTF	TGTGCCAGCAGTTCCCTGGTCAGCTATGGCTACACCTTC
NA	12	TRBJ2-7	NA	TRBV6-2/TRBV6-3	CASSSNRVEQYF	TGTGCCAGCAGTTCGAACAGGGTAGAGCAGTACTTC
TRBD2	12	TRBJ2-7	NA	TRBV14	CASSPGRVEQYF	TGTGCCAGCAGCCCAGGGAGGGTCGAGCAGTACTTC
TRBD2	18	TRBJ2-3	NA	TRBV18	CASSTLGLAGALTDTQYF	TGTGCCAGCTCAACCCTCGGACTAGCGGGGGCCCTCACAGATACGCAGTATTTT
TRBD1	14	TRBJ1-2	NA	TRBV11-2	CASSPTGGNYGYTF	TGTGCCAGCAGTCCGACAGGGGGAAACTATGGCTACACCTTC
TRBD1	14	TRBJ2-2	NA	TRBV5-1	CASSRDRVTGELFF	TGCGCCAGCAGCCGGGACAGGGTTACCGGGGAGCTGTTTTTT
NA	13	TRBJ1-1	NA	TRBV7-9	CASSLGSYQEAFF	TGTGCCAGCAGCTTAGGGAGCTACCAGGAAGCTTTCTTT
NA	15	TRBJ1-5	NA	TRBV19	CASSISQNSNQPQHF	TGTGCCAGTAGTATCTCTCAGAATAGCAATCAGCCCCAGCATTTT
NA	14	TRBJ2-1	NA	TRBV29-1	CSVGPPQGFNEQFF	TGCAGCGTTGGACCGCCACAGGGTTTCAATGAGCAGTTCTTC
NA	14	TRBJ1-1	NA	TRBV19	CASSIDPGNTEAFF	TGTGCCAGTAGTATAGACCCAGGAAACACTGAAGCTTTCTTT
TRBD1	12	TRBJ1-4	NA	TRBV25-1	CASSLGQGKLFF	TGTGCCAGCAGTCTCGGACAGGGGAAACTGTTTTTT
TRBD1	15	TRBJ2-3	NA	TRBV19	CASSIWGQGADTQYF	TGTGCCAGTAGTATATGGGGACAGGGGGCAGATACGCAGTATTTT
TRBD1	15	TRBJ1-1	NA	TRBV13	CASSFRTGVNTEAFF	TGTGCCAGCAGCTTTCGGACAGGCGTGAACACTGAAGCTTTCTTT